The entry below describes one T cell receptor beta chain. Its target is not known. The V and J ends lost 1 base and 5 bases respectively, with 12 bases between them. CDR3 length: 14 residues. CDR1 and CDR2 from the germline V gene are MNHEY and SVGEGT. This sample is drawn from a study of T-cell memory formation after mild COVID-19. General study findings and limits: In pre-infection memory, a portion of responding clones appeared, which suggested that cross-reactive memory joined.

A single record per CDR3 protein comes from TCRdb applying MiXCR to the 5' RACE reads. The table lists fewer than 500,000 distinct CDR3 sequences, about 23% of them singletons, with around 13% in the top ten. The rearrangement links TRBV6-2 or TRBV6-3 to TRBJ2-7, with D possibly being TRBD1 (5 bases). The sequence derives from an adult woman who had mild COVID-19 (a few samples of this study predate the infection). Cell type and time point are not known. The sample was PBMCs or a T cell subset sorted from them (not recorded which). The CDR3 sequence is CASSYLPGPNEQYF. The CDR3 region has the DNA TGTGCCAGCAGTTACTTGCCAGGGCCCAACGAGCAGTACTTC.